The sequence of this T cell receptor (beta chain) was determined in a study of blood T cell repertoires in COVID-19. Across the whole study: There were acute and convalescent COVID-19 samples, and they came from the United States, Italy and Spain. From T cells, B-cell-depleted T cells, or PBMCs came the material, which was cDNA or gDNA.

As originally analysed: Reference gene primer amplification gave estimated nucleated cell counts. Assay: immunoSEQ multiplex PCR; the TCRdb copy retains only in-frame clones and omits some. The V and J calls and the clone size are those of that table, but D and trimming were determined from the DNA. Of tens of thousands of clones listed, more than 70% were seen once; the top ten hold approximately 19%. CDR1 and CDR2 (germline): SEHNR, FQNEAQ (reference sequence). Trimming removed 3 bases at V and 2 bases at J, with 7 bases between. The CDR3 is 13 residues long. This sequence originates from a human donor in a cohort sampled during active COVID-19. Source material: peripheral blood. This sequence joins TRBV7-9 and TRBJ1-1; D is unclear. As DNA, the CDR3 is TGTGCCAGCAGCTTGGCACTAAACACTGAAGCTTTCTTT. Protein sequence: CASSLALNTEAFF.